The clone carrying this T cell receptor (beta chain) was observed a handful of times. The sample belongs to a study of blood T cell repertoires in COVID-19. In the study overall: Specimens from acute and convalescent COVID-19 originated in the United States, Italy and Spain.

CDR1 is MNHEY, CDR2 SMNVEV, per germline (reference sequence). The V gene end was trimmed by 0 bases and the J gene end by 1 base; junction bases not matched to a gene: 7. The CDR3 is made up of 17 amino acids. One Seattle source followed patients from active infection through their disease course. Under the authors' procedure: Reference gene primer amplification yielded estimated nucleated cell counts. Here immunoSEQ multiplex PCR was the method, and the copy in TCRdb shows in-frame clones only, minus some. V, J and clone size are those of that table, while D and trimming were read from the DNA. The sample contains under 200,000 clones, 70% to 80% of which appear only once.

The sample taken for sequencing was peripheral blood. The clonotype originates from a woman aged 40-49 years with COVID-19, enrolled during active disease. The chain recombines TRBV27 with TRBJ2-7; 9 bases map to TRBD2. As DNA, the CDR3 is TGTGCCAGCAGTTTATCAGCGGGAGGCTTTAATTCCTACGAGCAGTACTTC. Translated: CASSLSAGGFNSYEQYF.